This TCR beta chain was documented in a study of human T cells and chemical hapten exposure. Study details: Each patch test put 0.01% DPC on the upper back, and results were read at 6 days. There were per-sample TCR yield variations, arising mainly from small pooled library volume differences.

This CDR3 has 14 residues. The V gene's germline CDR1 is DFQATT and CDR2 SNEGSKA (reference sequence). The V segment lost 3 bases and the J segment 0 bases; nucleotides outside the gene matches: 5. Time point meaning: pre-sensitization, week 0. Sample treatment: therapeutic diphenylcyclopropenone sensitization with weekly scalp DPC. Ahead of applying each patch test, blood was sampled. This clonotype has more than one count but fewer than ten. TCRdb itself ran the RACE reads through MiXCR, one entry per CDR3 protein. Of 300,000 to 450,000 distinct CDR3 sequences listed, 5.1% are singletons. The receptor comes from a woman aged 50 to 60 with alopecia areata. Some clones in this sample may be carry-over from other donors' samples. Specimen: whole blood, collected in connection with sensitization to the hapten diphenylcyclopropenone (DPC). The V gene is TRBV20-1, the J gene TRBJ2-7; TRBD2 matches 7 bases. The CDR3 DNA sequence: TGCAGTGCTAGCCCTAGCGGCCTCTCCTACGAGCAGTACTTC. Translated, it gives CSASPSGLSYEQYF.